This TCR beta chain stems from a study of blood T cell repertoires in COVID-19. Study-wide context: Samples representing acute and convalescent COVID-19 were sourced from the United States, Italy and Spain. T cells, B-cell-depleted T cells, or PBMCs provided the cDNA or gDNA that served as material.

The CDR3 length is 15 residues. Germline V gives CDR1 MNHEY, CDR2 SVGAGI. The V end lost 0 bases, the J end lost 0 bases, and 6 bases lay between the germline ends. In the authors' workflow: From reference gene primer amplification, estimates of nucleated cell counts were derived. Generated by immunoSEQ multiplex PCR, the TCRdb table keeps only in-frame clones and is missing some. From that table come the V and J calls and clone size; the DNA was used to work out D and trimming. Of a few hundred thousand clones in the sample, roughly 82% were seen once. The receptor's source is a woman aged 40 to 49 who had recovered from COVID-19. The source material was peripheral blood. The chain uses TRBV6-5 and TRBJ1-5; D is unresolved. In DNA form, the CDR3 reads TGTGCCAGCAGTTACTCACCTAATAGCAATCAGCCCCAGCATTTT. It translates to CASSYSPNSNQPQHF.